Following are 22 T cell receptor beta chains from one sample sequenced in a study of cytomegalovirus exposure and HLA in healthy donors. A multiplex PCR was run with 60 Vbeta primers and 13 Jbeta primers. Here immunoSEQ multiplex PCR was the method, and the copy in TCRdb shows in-frame clones only, minus some. There are some 160,000 clones in the sample; roughly 62% occur only once, and about 4.5% lies in the top ten. The material sequenced was PBMCs. These receptors were obtained from a man aged 55 to 70 in good health and CMV-seronegative.

This clone was counted only a few times. The chain has TRBV14 and TRBJ2-7, with 11 bases identical to TRBD2. Germline V gives CDR1 SGHDN, CDR2 FVKESK. The CDR3 loop spans 17 amino acids. The V gene end was trimmed by 1 base and the J gene end by 5 bases; junction bases not matched to a gene: 10. The chain's CDR3 is CASSQVSTSGIFHEQYF. The CDR3 bases are TGTGCCAGCAGCCAAGTCTCGACTAGCGGGATATTCCACGAGCAGTACTTC.

The chain carries TRBV9 and TRBJ2-2; a possible D gene is TRBD1 (6 bases). With 6 bases removed from V and 7 bases from J, the gap between germline ends came to 16 bases. The CDR3 loop spans 14 amino acids. Germline loops: CDR1 SGDLS, CDR2 YYNGEE. In nucleotides, the CDR3 is TGTGCCAGCAAATGGGGGCAGGATAGCGGGGAGCTGTTTTTT. Its translation: CASKWGQDSGELFF. Full variable domain (outside the CDR3, taken from reference TRBV9 and TRBJ2-2): DSGVTQTPKHLITATGQRVTLRCSPRSGDLSVYWYQQSLDQGLQFLIQYYNGEERAKGNILERFSAQQFPDLHSELNLSSLELGDSALYFCASKWGQDSGELFFGEGSRLTVL.

Details on this clone: The junction departs from germline at one end; a sequencing error may be responsible. The chain is built from TRBV7-9 and TRBJ1-4; D is ambiguous. CDR1 is SEHNR, CDR2 FQNEAQ, per germline (reference sequence). The CDR3 contains 17 residues. Here the CDR3 reads CSSSLPTGIQAGEKLFF. In nucleotides, the CDR3 is TGTTCCAGCAGCCTACCGACCGGGATCCAAGCCGGTGAAAAACTGTTTTTT.

This chain uses TRBV5-4 with TRBJ1-2, with 8 bases fitting TRBD1. The CDR3 covers 15 residues. Germline V CDR1 and CDR2: SGHNT, YYREEE (reference sequence). V was clipped by 3 bases and J by 2 bases; unmatched bases: 6. The DNA of the CDR3 is TGTGCCAGCAGCTCTTCTCAGGGGGCCAACTATGGCTACACCTTC. Amino acids: CASSSSQGANYGYTF.

V usage is TRBV19 and J usage is TRBJ1-6; 10 bases line up with TRBD1. The CDR3 extends over 16 amino acids. The V gene end was trimmed by 5 bases and the J gene end by 4 bases; junction bases not matched to a gene: 5. CDR1 is LNHDA, CDR2 SQIVND, per germline (reference sequence). The DNA for the CDR3 is TGTGCCAGTAGTGTGACAGGGGGCGCGTATAATTCACCCCTCCACTTT. This encodes CASSVTGGAYNSPLHF.

This clone was counted a single time. The J gene is TRBJ1-2, the V gene TRBV5-1; tentatively, D is TRBD1 (6 bases). V lost 4 bases, J lost 7 bases, and 17 bases lay in between. The CDR3 runs 14 residues. Germline V gene data show CDR1 as SGHRS and CDR2 as YFSETQ. CDR3 sequence: CASSIAPGEGGYTF. The CDR3 DNA reads TGCGCCAGCAGCATTGCGCCAGGGGAGGGTGGCTACACCTTC.

This clone was seen only a few times. This rearrangement joins TRBV18 to TRBJ1-3; D is uncertain. This CDR3 region has 13 residues. Germline V gives CDR1 KGHSH, CDR2 LQKENI. V gave up 2 bases and J gave up 4 bases, with 6 bases separating them. The CDR3 DNA sequence: TGTGCCAGCTCACCAAAGACAGGAAACACCATATATTTT. Translation gives CASSPKTGNTIYF.

The chain has TRBV4-1 and TRBJ2-7; D may be TRBD2 (6 bases). V was cut by 0 bases and J by 0 bases, with 15 bases left in between. Germline values: CDR1 MGHRA, CDR2 YSYEKL. The CDR3 has 17 amino acids. The chain's CDR3 is CASSQEGPGGNSYEQYF. The CDR3 DNA follows: TGCGCCAGCAGCCAAGAGGGTCCCGGGGGTAACTCCTACGAGCAGTACTTC.

The chain recombines TRBV7-2 with TRBJ2-3; 11 bases fit TRBD1. This CDR3 comprises 18 residues. Looked up from germline, CDR1 is SGHTA and CDR2 is FQGNSA. The V and J ends lost 4 bases and 1 base, in that order; junction bases with no gene match: 10. The CDR3 sequence: CASSWAGQGAGGTDTQYF. CDR3 coding DNA: TGTGCCAGCAGCTGGGCAGGACAGGGGGCAGGTGGCACAGATACGCAGTATTTT.

The rearrangement joins TRBV11-3 to TRBJ1-5, with D uncertain. CDR3 length: 15 residues. With 6 bases removed from V and 0 bases from J, the gap between germline ends came to 12 bases. The V gene's germline CDR1 is SGHNT and CDR2 YENEEA. The CDR3 nucleotides are TGTGCCAGCAGGAATAACAAGTATAGCAATCAGCCCCAGCATTTT. It translates to CASRNNKYSNQPQHF.

The chain uses TRBV28 and TRBJ2-6, with 10 bases aligning to TRBD1. Looked up from germline, CDR1 is MDHEN and CDR2 is SYDVKM. CDR3 size: 16 residues. The ends lost 8 bases at V and 2 bases at J; junction bases unmatched: 6. In DNA form, the CDR3 reads TGTGCCAGCGGGACAGGGGATATTGCTGGGGCCAACGTCCTGACTTTC. Translated, it gives CASGTGDIAGANVLTF. Supplemented by reference TRBV28 and TRBJ2-6, the full variable domain reads DVKVTQSSRYLVKRTGEKVFLECVQDMDHENMFWYRQDPGLGLRLIYFSYDVKMKEKGDIPEGYSVSREKKERFSLILESASTNQTSMYLCASGTGDIAGANVLTFGAGSRLTVL.

The V gene is TRBV4-3, the J gene TRBJ2-3; 8 positions agree with TRBD1. J lost 8 bases, V lost 2 bases, and 9 bases had no gene match. This CDR3 comprises 15 residues. CDR1 and CDR2 from the germline V gene are LGHNA and YSLEER. The CDR3: CASSQLTGGIGTQYF. CDR3 nucleotides: TGCGCCAGCAGCCAATTAACAGGGGGGATTGGTACGCAGTATTTT.

This clone was detected a few times. This chain connects TRBV15 to TRBJ2-5, with 9 nucleotides matching TRBD2. Germline V gene data show CDR1 as LNHNV and CDR2 as YYDKDF (reference sequence). There are 21 residues in the CDR3. V was pared by 0 bases and J by 2 bases, with 19 bases of the junction left unmatched. The CDR3 DNA reads as TGTGCCACCAGCAGAGATCAAGGGGCGGGAGGGCCTCTCCTGTGGCAAGAGACCCAGTACTTC. Protein sequence: CATSRDQGAGGPLLWQETQYF.

The V call is TRBV6-1, the J call TRBJ1-2, with D perhaps TRBD1 (6 bases). V lost 3 bases and J 0 bases, leaving 11 bases between the germline ends. This CDR3 is 15 amino acids long. Germline loops: CDR1 MNHNS, CDR2 SASEGT. The CDR3, as DNA: TGTGCCAGCAGTGAGTCAGGGGAAGCTAACTATGGCTACACCTTC. It translates to CASSESGEANYGYTF.

V and J are TRBV7-9 and TRBJ2-1, with 12 bases fitting TRBD2. V shed 5 bases, J shed 0 bases, and the junction held 11 bases outside the gene matches. CDR1 is SEHNR, CDR2 FQNEAQ, per germline (reference sequence). CDR3 length equals 19 residues. CDR3 sequence (DNA): TGTGCCAGCAGCGCTAGACTAGCGGGAGTGGGAAGCTCCTACAATGAGCAGTTCTTC. Amino acids: CASSARLAGVGSSYNEQFF.

The chain is built from TRBV7-9 and TRBJ2-7, with a tentative D call TRBD2 (5 bases). Per the germline V gene, CDR1 is SEHNR and CDR2 is FQNEAQ (reference sequence). The V and J ends lost 1 base and 6 bases respectively, with 25 bases between them. This CDR3 comprises 18 residues. The CDR3 DNA is TGTGCCAGCAGCTTAGGCGGGCCCTATAGAACCCTCGGCGGCGAGCAGTACTTC. This translates into CASSLGGPYRTLGGEQYF.

Points on this clone: A read error may account for a junction end that differs from germline. This rearrangement joins TRBV5-1 to TRBJ1-2; possibly TRBD1 for D (5 bases). The CDR3 consists of 17 residues. The germline CDR1 and CDR2 sequences are SGHRS and YFSETQ. The CDR3 loop reads CASQPTGGSGTSGGYPF. Here the CDR3 DNA reads TGCGCCAGTCAGCCCACGGGGGGTAGCGGGACGAGTGGAGGCTACCCCTTC.

This chain joins TRBV4-2 and TRBJ2-2; D is unresolved. The CDR3 totals 13 residues. Trimming stripped 1 base from V and 6 bases from J, with 6 bases between. Germline V gives CDR1 LGHNA, CDR2 YNFKEQ. CDR3 nucleotides: TGTGCCAGCAGCCAAGGCAGGTCCGGGGAGCTGTTTTTT. This sequence encodes CASSQGRSGELFF.

In this sample, this clone turned up a few times. CDR3 region: CASSFRAEGLQETQYF. DNA for the CDR3: TGTGCCAGCAGCTTCCGGGCGGAGGGGCTTCAAGAGACCCAGTACTTC. This sequence joins TRBV5-6 and TRBJ2-5, with D maybe TRBD2 (6 bases). The CDR3 contains 16 residues. Germline CDR1 is SGHDT and CDR2 is YYEEEE. Trimming left V 2 bases short and J 2 bases short, with 16 bases between.

V gene TRBV2 combines with J gene TRBJ2-2; D may be TRBD2 (5 bases). The V gene's germline CDR1 is SNHLY and CDR2 FYNNEI. Between the trimmed V and J ends, which lost 1 base and 4 bases, there was a span of 10 bases. This CDR3 spans 15 amino acids. DNA for the CDR3: TGTGCCAGCAGTGAAGGGACTGGCGGCACCGGGGAGCTGTTTTTT. Protein: CASSEGTGGTGELFF. The full variable domain, rest sourced from reference TRBV2 and TRBJ2-2, is EPEVTQTPSHQVTQMGQEVILRCVPISNHLYFYWYRQILGQKVEFLVSFYNNEISEKSEIFDDQFSVERPDGSNFTLKIRSTKLEDSAMYFCASSEGTGGTGELFFGEGSRLTVL.

V gene TRBV6-1 combines with J gene TRBJ1-1; no reliable D call. Between the trimmed V and J ends, which lost 3 bases and 0 bases, there was a span of 14 bases. Germline assignment: CDR1 MNHNS and CDR2 SASEGT. This CDR3 comprises 16 residues. The CDR3 DNA reads TGTGCCAGCAGTGAGCTTCGGTCTCGCATGAACACTGAAGCTTTCTTT. The encoded protein is CASSELRSRMNTEAFF.

This clone was picked up a small number of times. The CDR3 region has the DNA TGTGCCAGCAGTCCACAGGGCCACGAGCAGTACTTC. This translates into CASSPQGHEQYF. V is TRBV27 and J is TRBJ2-7, with D possibly matching TRBD1 (6 bases). The V gene lost 5 bases and the J gene lost 5 bases, with 10 bases spanning the gap. Germline loops: CDR1 MNHEY, CDR2 SMNVEV (reference sequence). This CDR3 has 12 residues.